Given below is one T cell receptor beta chain in context. No antigen is known for it. This CDR3 is 15 amino acids long. V trimming: 8 bases; J trimming: 3 bases; junction bases outside the gene matches: 10. Germline CDR1 MNHNS, CDR2 SASEGT. The assay, immunoSEQ v3.0, was run at survey level. Assay used: immunoSEQ multiplex PCR; TCRdb lists only in-frame clones, some missing. The table records tens of thousands of clones, 75% to 85% of them present only once. The sample originates from a study of long-term antiretroviral therapy in people with HIV. Regarding the study as a whole: Spans of CDR3 length were tighter for HIV repertoires than for controls.

The V and J genes are TRBV6-1 and TRBJ2-7, with 10 bases aligning to TRBD1. The material was unsorted PBMCs, obtained 0.3 years after starting antiretroviral therapy. The receptor was derived from a man between 18 and 29 years old with HIV. CDR3 bases: TGTGCCAGCGTGCGACAGGGGGCCTGGATCTACGAGCAGTACTTC. Amino acids: CASVRQGAWIYEQYF.